This TCR delta chain was sequenced in a study of γδ T cells in repeated Plasmodium falciparum infection. Study overall: Age- and gender-matched Australian children served as comparison for malaria-exposed Malian children. Sampling occurred at baseline, pre-infection for selected infections, and 21 days post-infection. Over approximately 640 days, donors received four mosquito-bite P. falciparum NF54 infections.

Vgamma9/Vdelta2+ and Vdelta2-negative gammadelta T cells were flow-sorted from PBMC for bulk sequencing. The table lists this clone with many counts. With CATT, TCRdb re-called clones from the multiplex PCR reads. The sample holds about 48,000 delta-chain clones, 1.5% to 2% seen once. The CDR3 is 23 residues long. Germline V lookup: CDR1 TSWWSYY, CDR2 QGS. Unmatched junction bases numbered 21, after V lost 0 bases and J lost 0 bases. Sequenced sample: gamma-delta T cells from blood. The J gene is TRDJ1, the V gene TRDV1, with 11 bases fitting TRDD3. This receptor was identified in a pool of human donors (malaria-infected and uninfected, not separated). The CDR3 region has the DNA TGTGCTCTTGGGGAACTCTTTCCTACGAGGACCCTAAACTGGGGGATAGACACCGATAAACTCATCTTT. The encoded protein is CALGELFPTRTLNWGIDTDKLIF.